The present TCR beta chain was sequenced within a study of blood T cell repertoires in COVID-19. The table came from immunoSEQ multiplex PCR; TCRdb's copy has only in-frame clones and leaves some out. The sample has under 250,000 clones; about three quarters are singletons. The V gene lost 6 bases and the J gene lost 8 bases, with 17 bases spanning the gap. Germline V lookup: CDR1 MNHEY, CDR2 SVGAGI. This CDR3 spans 14 amino acids. This sequence joins TRBV6-5 and TRBJ2-1, with D possibly matching TRBD1 (6 bases). This receptor was identified in a woman in her sixties or seventies with acute or convalescent COVID-19. The sequenced sample consisted of peripheral blood. Here the CDR3 reads CASSRGQPIDEQFF. DNA for the CDR3: TGTGCCAGCAGCCGCGGACAGCCTATAGATGAGCAGTTCTTC.